This section outlines one T cell receptor (beta chain) sequence together with its context. This clonotype was counted many times. Its cognate antigen has yet to be identified. One base away there is no much larger clone; base qualities are not given. Data came from an Illumina HiSeq 1500. The public reads were reprocessed in TCRdb via fastp at Q25 and MiXCR, keeping in-frame beta chains. Merged by CDR3 protein, the rows form single entries marked with the most common genes and DNA. This sample has 340,000 or so distinct CDR3 sequences in its table, and roughly 25% of those were observed once. Together, the top ten hold roughly 15% of the sample. This sample is part of a study of T cell repertoires in cytomegalovirus infection (dated by TCRdb to the late 2010s). Regarding the study in general: Alongside well-studied HLA-B-restricted epitopes, the peptide stimulations were aimed at recently identified HLA-C-restricted CMV epitopes, whose presentation resists viral immunomodulation. Donor HLA type was relevant to the analysis, because carriage of CMV infection together with the matching HLA type was indicated by public TCR beta signatures.

Sample treatment or condition, as interpreted from the label and publication: in vitro stimulation with specific CMV peptide epitopes to enrich CMV-specific T cells. Study-wide conclusions, independent of this receptor: The ex vivo response was dominated by HLA-C-restricted CMV-specific TCR beta clonotypes, and the single most frequent clonotype in two of eight donors was supplied by these HLA-C-restricted clonotypes. Cumulative frequency of public TCR beta family members discriminated carriers of CMV infection plus the relevant HLA type in this cohort and an independent 352-donor cohort.

This specimen consisted of cultured PBMCs, obtained from culture after CMV antigen stimulation. The sequence derives from a human donor in good health (CMV status not recorded). Some clones in this sample may be carry-over from other donors' samples.

This receptor carries the CDR3 CASSDYLGYQFF. The DNA sequence follows: TGTGCCAGCAGTGACTACCTGGGTTACCAGTTCTTC. The rearrangement combines TRBV7-2 with TRBJ2-1; a tentative D match to TRBD2 spans 5 bases. Taken from the germline V gene, the CDR1 and CDR2 loops are SGHTA and FQGNSA. Reading from cysteine to phenylalanine, the CDR3 counts 12 amino acids. Of the read, only the CDR3 DNA is kept; its 36 bases are in frame from base 1. Cut back by 6 bases and 13 bases, the V and J ends lie 16 bases apart.